The clone carrying this TCR beta chain was seen a handful of times. The target antigen is unknown. Use of 60 Vbeta and 13 Jbeta primers characterized the PCR. Repertoires were generated with immunoSEQ multiplex PCR, while TCRdb's copy carries only in-frame clones and drops some. The table shows about 160,000 clones, with more than 75% occurring only once. The sample comes from a study of cytomegalovirus exposure and HLA in healthy donors. Findings and limits, study-wide: A later analysis by the authors found several of the most significant clusters apparently linked to common viral pathogens. In vitro confirmation showed three CMV-associated chains to be CMV antigen specific.

The CDR3 is 17 amino acids. Trimming took 3 bases from V and 0 from J; bases not matched to a gene: 11. In germline, CDR1 is GTSNPN, CDR2 SVGIG (reference sequence). V is TRBV30 and J is TRBJ1-1; TRBD1 aligns across 9 bases. Sequencing was carried out using PBMCs. This TCR was recovered from a girl aged 2-10 years in good health and CMV-seropositive. CDR3 coding DNA: TGTGCCTGGAGCCTACAGGGGGCTTGGGGTCTGAACACTGAAGCTTTCTTT. Amino acids: CAWSLQGAWGLNTEAFF.